This TCR beta chain was observed in a study of shared clonotypes between healthy human individuals. Study-wide findings and caveats: A reduction in generation probabilities was seen for non-shared clonotypes relative to those shared by all four donors.

This clone was counted a single time. The antigen remains unidentified. Germline CDR1 and CDR2: SGHAT and FQNNGV. With 4 bases removed from V and 4 bases from J, the gap between germline ends came to 14 bases. The CDR3 is 14 amino acids. Naive CD8 isolation took CD45RO-negative cells positively selected for CCR7 and excluded terminally differentiated effector memory CD45RA+ cells. The method was immunoSEQ multiplex PCR; TCRdb's version includes in-frame clones alone and lacks a portion of them. The sample holds around 2.1 million clones, 85% to 95% seen once. The clonotype was recovered from a man aged 18 to 29 in good health. Some clones in this sample may be carry-over from other donors' samples. The V call is TRBV11-2, the J call TRBJ2-7; a weak D match, TRBD2 (6 bases). Sequences were obtained from naive CD8+ T cells from PBMCs. CDR3 DNA: TGTGCCAGCAGCTCAGAGGCAGGACTATACGAGCAGTACTTC. It yields the protein CASSSEAGLYEQYF.